Shown below are 3 T cell receptor beta chains from a single sample sequenced in a study of cytomegalovirus exposure and HLA in healthy donors. 60 Vbeta and 13 Jbeta primers were used in PCR. TCRdb keeps only in-frame clones here, not all; method: immunoSEQ multiplex PCR. Found here are roughly 100,000 clones, around 57% of them singletons; the top ten hold 4% to 5.5%. What was sequenced was PBMCs. These TCRs come from a human donor in good health.

The rearrangement links TRBV5-1 to TRBJ1-4, with D perhaps matching TRBD1 (5 bases). Germline V gene data show CDR1 as SGHRS and CDR2 as YFSETQ. V gave up 1 base and J gave up 5 bases, with 12 bases separating them. The CDR3 covers 15 residues. The CDR3 bases are TGCGCCAGCAGCTTGTGGGGCAGAAAGAATGAAAAACTGTTTTTT. Amino acids: CASSLWGRKNEKLFF.

The V call is TRBV5-1, the J call TRBJ1-1, with D perhaps TRBD1 (6 bases). Germline CDR1 reads SGHRS; CDR2 reads YFSETQ. The CDR3 has 15 amino acids. Trimming removed 3 bases at V and 5 bases at J, with 17 bases between. The CDR3 coding sequence is TGCGCCAGCAGCTCAGGGGAAGGGTTTGGGACTGAAGCTTTCTTT. Its protein product is CASSSGEGFGTEAFF.

There are a few counts of this clone. The chain combines TRBV5-1 with TRBJ2-1, with 9 nucleotides matching TRBD2. CDR1 and CDR2 (germline): SGHRS, YFSETQ. V was pared by 0 bases and J by 1 base, with 5 bases of the junction left unmatched. The CDR3 is 17 residues long. The CDR3 sequence is CASSLVAGGASYNEQFF. The CDR3 bases are TGCGCCAGCAGCTTGGTGGCGGGAGGGGCGTCCTACAATGAGCAGTTCTTC.